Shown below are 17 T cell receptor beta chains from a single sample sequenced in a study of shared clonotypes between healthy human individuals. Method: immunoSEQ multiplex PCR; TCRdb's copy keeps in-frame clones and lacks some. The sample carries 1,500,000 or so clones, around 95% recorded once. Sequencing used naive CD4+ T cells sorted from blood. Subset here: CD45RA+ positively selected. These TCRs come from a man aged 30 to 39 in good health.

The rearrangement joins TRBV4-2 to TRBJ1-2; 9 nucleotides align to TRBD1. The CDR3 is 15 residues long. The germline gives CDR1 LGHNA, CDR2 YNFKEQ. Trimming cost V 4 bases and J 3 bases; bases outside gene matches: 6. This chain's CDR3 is CASSLNRGPDYGYTF. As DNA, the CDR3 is TGTGCCAGCAGCCTGAACAGGGGGCCGGACTATGGCTACACCTTC.

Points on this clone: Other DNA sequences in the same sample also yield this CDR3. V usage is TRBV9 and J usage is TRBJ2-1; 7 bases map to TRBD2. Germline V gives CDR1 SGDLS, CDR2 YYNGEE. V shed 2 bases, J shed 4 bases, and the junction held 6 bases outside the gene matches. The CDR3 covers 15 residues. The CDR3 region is CASSVASGVYNEQFF. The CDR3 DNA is TGTGCCAGCAGCGTGGCTAGCGGAGTATACAATGAGCAGTTCTTC.

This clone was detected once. CDR3: CAISETVNSGNTIYF. CDR3 nucleotides: TGTGCCATCAGTGAGACAGTAAACTCTGGAAACACCATATATTTT. The rearrangement links TRBV10-3 to TRBJ1-3; D not certain. Germline V gene sequence: CDR1 ENHRY, CDR2 SYGVKD. Deletions cut 2 bases from V and 0 bases from J, with 8 bases between. There are 15 residues in the CDR3.

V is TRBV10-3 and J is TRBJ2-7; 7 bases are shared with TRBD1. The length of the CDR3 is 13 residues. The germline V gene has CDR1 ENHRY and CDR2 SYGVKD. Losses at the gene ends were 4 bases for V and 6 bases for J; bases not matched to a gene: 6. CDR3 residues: CAISVKGASEQYF. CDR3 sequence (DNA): TGTGCCATCAGTGTTAAGGGGGCGTCCGAGCAGTACTTC.

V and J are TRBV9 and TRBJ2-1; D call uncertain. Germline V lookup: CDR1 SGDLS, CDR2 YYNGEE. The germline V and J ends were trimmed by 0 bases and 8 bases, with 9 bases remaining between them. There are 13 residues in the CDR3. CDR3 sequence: CASSVAGAHEQFF. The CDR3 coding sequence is TGTGCCAGCAGCGTAGCAGGAGCCCATGAGCAGTTCTTC.

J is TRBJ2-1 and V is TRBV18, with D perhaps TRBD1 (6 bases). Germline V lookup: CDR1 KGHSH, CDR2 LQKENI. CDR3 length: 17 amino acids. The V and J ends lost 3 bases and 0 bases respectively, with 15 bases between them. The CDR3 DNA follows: TGTGCCAGCTCACCGAGGCCCGGGACACCCTCCTACAATGAGCAGTTCTTC. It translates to CASSPRPGTPSYNEQFF.

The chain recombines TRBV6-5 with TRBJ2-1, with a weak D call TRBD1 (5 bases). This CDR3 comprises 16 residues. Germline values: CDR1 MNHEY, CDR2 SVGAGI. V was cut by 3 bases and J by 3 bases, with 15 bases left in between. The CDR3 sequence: CASSYETVPFYNEQFF. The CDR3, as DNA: TGTGCCAGCAGTTATGAGACAGTCCCCTTCTACAATGAGCAGTTCTTC.

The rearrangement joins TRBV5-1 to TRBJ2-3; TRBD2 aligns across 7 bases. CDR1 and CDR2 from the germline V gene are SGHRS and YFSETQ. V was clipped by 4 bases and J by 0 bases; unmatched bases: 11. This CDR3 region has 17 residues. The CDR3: CASSTSLAGSSTDTQYF. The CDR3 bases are TGCGCCAGCAGCACTTCCTTAGCGGGTTCTAGCACAGATACGCAGTATTTT.

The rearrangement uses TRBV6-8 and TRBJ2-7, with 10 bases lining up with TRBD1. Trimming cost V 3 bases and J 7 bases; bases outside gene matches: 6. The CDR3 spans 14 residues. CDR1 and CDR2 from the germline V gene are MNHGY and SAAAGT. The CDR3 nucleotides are TGTGCCAGCAGTTATGACAGGGGGCCAGGTGAGCAGTACTTC. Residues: CASSYDRGPGEQYF.

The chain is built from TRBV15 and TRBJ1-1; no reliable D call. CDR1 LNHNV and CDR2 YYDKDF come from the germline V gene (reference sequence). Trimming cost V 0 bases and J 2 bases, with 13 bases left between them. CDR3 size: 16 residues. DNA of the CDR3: TGTGCCACCAGCAGAGAACTAGGACTCCCAAACACTGAAGCTTTCTTT. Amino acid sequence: CATSRELGLPNTEAFF.

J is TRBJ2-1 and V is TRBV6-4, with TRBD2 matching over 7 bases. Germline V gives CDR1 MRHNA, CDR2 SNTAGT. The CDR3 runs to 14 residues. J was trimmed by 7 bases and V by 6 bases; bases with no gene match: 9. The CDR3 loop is CASSPRGRGNEQFF. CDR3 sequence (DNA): TGTGCCAGCAGCCCACGAGGGCGGGGGAATGAGCAGTTCTTC.

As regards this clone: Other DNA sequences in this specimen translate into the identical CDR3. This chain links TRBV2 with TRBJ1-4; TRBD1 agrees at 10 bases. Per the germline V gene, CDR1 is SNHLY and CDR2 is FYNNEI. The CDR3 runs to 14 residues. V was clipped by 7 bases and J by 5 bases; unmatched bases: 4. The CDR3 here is CASTRDRGNEKLFF. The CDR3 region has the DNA TGTGCCAGCACCCGGGACAGGGGAAATGAAAAACTGTTTTTT.

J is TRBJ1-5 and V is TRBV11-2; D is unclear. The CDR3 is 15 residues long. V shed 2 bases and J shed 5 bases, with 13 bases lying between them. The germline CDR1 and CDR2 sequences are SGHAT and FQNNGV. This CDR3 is CASSLIQLWDQPQHF. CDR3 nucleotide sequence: TGTGCCAGCAGCTTAATACAGCTTTGGGATCAGCCCCAGCATTTT.

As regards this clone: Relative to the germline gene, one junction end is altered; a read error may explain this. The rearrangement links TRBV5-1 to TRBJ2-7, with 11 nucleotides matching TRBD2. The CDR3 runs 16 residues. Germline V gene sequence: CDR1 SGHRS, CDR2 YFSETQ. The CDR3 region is CASSAVLAGVSHEQYF. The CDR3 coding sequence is TGCGCCAGCAGCGCCGTACTAGCGGGAGTCTCCCACGAGCAGTACTTC.

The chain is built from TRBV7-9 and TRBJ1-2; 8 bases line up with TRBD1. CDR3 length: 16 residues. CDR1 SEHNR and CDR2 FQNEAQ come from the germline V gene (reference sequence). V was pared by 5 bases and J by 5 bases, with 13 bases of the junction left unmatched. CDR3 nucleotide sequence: TGTGCCAGCAGCAAGGACAGGGCTGGATATGGGTATGGCTACACCTTC. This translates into CASSKDRAGYGYGYTF.

CDR3 nucleotide sequence: TGTGCCAGCAGCGGGGGGACTAGCGGAGAGACCCAGTACTTC. Amino acid sequence: CASSGGTSGETQYF. V is TRBV9 and J is TRBJ2-5; 11 bases fit TRBD2. After removal of 3 bases from V and 4 bases from J, the junction contained 2 bases not matched to a gene. Germline-derived CDR1 and CDR2 are SGDLS and YYNGEE. CDR3 length: 14 amino acids.

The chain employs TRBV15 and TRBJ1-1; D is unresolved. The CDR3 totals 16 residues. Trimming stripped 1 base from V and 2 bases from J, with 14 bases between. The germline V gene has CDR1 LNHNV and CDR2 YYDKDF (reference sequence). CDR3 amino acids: CATSRGGVGSNTEAFF. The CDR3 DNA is TGTGCCACCAGCAGAGGGGGAGTAGGGTCAAACACTGAAGCTTTCTTT.